Described below is a single T cell receptor (beta chain) sequence and its context. This clonotype has a count of ten or more. Its specific antigen is unknown. Base qualities were left out, and no much larger clone turns up one base away. The library was prepared using 5' RACE. Reads for this sample came from an Illumina HiSeq 2500. A second PCR of roughly 7 to 11 cycles was performed with a sample-barcoded 5' primer and a J-beta primer mix. A unique molecular identifier was introduced onto each TCR beta cDNA molecule by a template-switch 5' adaptor carrying 12 random nucleotides. At least 3 million CDR3-containing paired-end reads were obtained from each sample. The Mint cDNA synthesis kit, primed by a TRBC-specific oligonucleotide, was used to synthesize first-strand cDNA from all RNA. All cDNA was treated with uracil-DNA glycosylase and then went through a first 18-cycle PCR with the universal primers M1SS and BC2_uni_R. For the original study's pipeline: For normalization, 1 million high-quality reads were randomly selected from each sample, with every read carrying a distinct molecular identifier. Reads with shared molecular identifiers were discarded instead of being binned into consensus sequences. MiTCR, run with a Q25 quality threshold and the strictest error-elimination algorithm, handled CDR3 identification, clonotype clustering and error correction. A nonparametric unseen species model with Euler transformation was used to estimate lower-bound total TCR beta diversity. TCRdb reran the public reads through fastp at Q25 and MiXCR, keeping productive beta chains. Rows matching on CDR3 protein sequence are summarized as one entry with the most common DNA and genes. TCRdb assigned the V and J calls; the authors' analysis was not used. This sample is represented by 1.5 million to 2 million distinct CDR3 sequences; 28% of them were singletons. The ten largest clones capture 7.7% of the sample.

This record belongs to a study of blood T cells in healthy people across ages (dated by TCRdb to between 2014 and 2017). Describing the broader study: In model experiments, template switching captured about one uniquely barcoded TCR beta cDNA molecule for every two T cells. To avoid experimental bias, donors of different ages were distributed randomly across sequencing lanes. Two additional independent replicas of 1 million unique cDNA reads from the same blood draw were analyzed for two donors (one aged 18 to 30 and one aged 80 or older). The study measured age-related changes in TCR beta repertoire diversity using deep sequencing normalized with unique cDNA molecular identifiers. Donors were grouped into four age groups: young (average approximately 16 years), middle-aged (39), aged (about 60) and long-lived (just over 80). Summary of the overall study and its limitations: The percentage of naive T cells measured by flow cytometry correlated strongly with observed TCR beta diversity. Observed TCR beta diversity per million T cells fell roughly linearly with age, and a significant reduction was already apparent by age roughly 40. Estimates of total diversity based on one million sequenced T cells were regarded as lower bounds and as underestimates. Bulk unsorted PBMC profiling prevented conclusive comparison of naive and antigen-experienced compartments. Because donor CMV infection status was unknown, age-related changes in expanded clonotypes were potentially confounded. The long-lived group showed more naive CD4+ T cells, fewer expanded clones and increased TCR diversity than the aged group, suggesting age selection.

For CDR1 and CDR2, the germline V gene lists SGHRS and YFSETQ. Reading from cysteine to phenylalanine, the CDR3 counts 11 amino acids. Kept here is only the CDR3 DNA, which spans 33 bases and is read in frame from base 1. V is shortened by 4 bases, J by 6 bases, and the region joining them spans 5 bases. The donors were roughly 39 Caucasian individuals from Russia, aged roughly 6 to 100 years, who were systemically healthy. Each donor gave roughly 11 milliliters of peripheral blood, drawn into EDTA-treated Vacutainer tubes. Ficoll-Paque density-gradient centrifugation was used to isolate PBMCs, with at least 7 million per sample. Total RNA was extracted from PBMCs with Trizol reagent, with at least 5.5 micrograms obtained per sample. For every donor, an aliquot of PBMCs went through flow cytometry to measure the percentages of naive CD45RAhigh/CD27high T cells.

Sequencing was done on a sample of blood. Recombination linked TRBV5-1 to TRBJ2-1; a confident D gene designation cannot be given. The source is a woman in her twenties or thirties in good health. CDR3 sequence: CASSQINEQFF. In nucleotides, the sequence is TGCGCCAGCAGCCAGATCAATGAGCAGTTCTTC.